This T cell receptor beta chain was documented in a study of T cells in Graves' hyperthyroidism and ophthalmopathy. J was trimmed by 3 bases and V by 4 bases; bases with no gene match: 10. CDR1 and CDR2 from the germline V gene are SQVTM and ANQGSEA. This CDR3 is built from 15 residues. RNA transcripts served as the template for amplifying TCR beta CDR3 regions. The HTBI primer set was used in a first-round RT-PCR of the TCR CDR3. TCRdb used MiXCR to reprocess the multiplex PCR reads, holding one entry per CDR3 protein. In the table there are some 490,000 distinct CDR3 sequences, about 15% of which are singletons. This clonotype came up a few times.

Sample: blood. This rearrangement joins TRBV29-1 to TRBJ2-3; TRBD1 aligns across 7 bases. The source of this sequence is a woman aged 25 to 39 with Graves' ophthalmopathy. The CDR3 sequence: CSVAYRGFGTDTQYF. DNA of the CDR3: TGCAGCGTTGCGTACAGGGGATTTGGGACAGATACGCAGTATTTT.